This TCR beta chain was sequenced during a study of graft-versus-host responses after intestinal transplantation. Sequenced by immunoSEQ multiplex PCR; TCRdb stores in-frame clones only, minus some. The data show some 22,000 clones, 50% to 70% seen once. This sequence originates from a human patient who received an intestinal transplant. The material was alloreactive CD4+ T cells from a mixed lymphocyte reaction culture, obtained before intestinal transplant. Subset denoted: CFSE-low proliferating T cells sorted from roughly 6-day pre-transplant mixed lymphocyte reaction (GvH or HvG direction).

The CDR3 sequence: CASSLAGTETSYEQYF. The DNA for the CDR3 is TGTGCCAGCAGCTTAGCCGGGACAGAAACATCCTACGAGCAGTACTTC. The V call is TRBV7-2, the J call TRBJ2-7; 7 bases fit TRBD1. The trim removed 0 bases at V and 1 base at J, leaving 6 bases unmatched. CDR3 size: 16 residues. Germline V gene data show CDR1 as SGHTA and CDR2 as FQGNSA.